The next 29 T cell receptor beta chains were all read from a single sample in a study of CD8 T cells in ankylosing spondylitis. TCRdb independently ran MiXCR on the 5' RACE reads; one entry per CDR3 protein. The data contain under 250,000 distinct CDR3 sequences, roughly 32% of them singletons. Specimen: blood, either unsorted or a sorted T cell fraction (not recorded which). Receptors originate from a male donor with ankylosing spondylitis or in good health (not recorded which).

The chain has TRBV20-1 and TRBJ1-1; D is ambiguous. This CDR3 is 13 amino acids long. Germline CDR1 reads DFQATT; CDR2 reads SNEGSKA (reference sequence). V was trimmed by 3 bases and J by 2 bases, leaving 10 bases between them. CDR3 amino acids: CSARLQPNTEAFF. CDR3 DNA sequence: TGCAGTGCTAGGCTCCAGCCTAACACTGAAGCTTTCTTT.

This clonotype came up a few times. The rearrangement links TRBV7-8 to TRBJ1-4; D remains unclear. There are 13 residues in the CDR3. Trimming took 5 bases from V and 6 from J, leaving 10 bases between them. From germline, CDR1 is SGHVS and CDR2 FQNEAQ. The CDR3 is CASSPGSDEKLFF. The CDR3 nucleotides are TGTGCCAGCAGCCCCGGGTCCGATGAAAAACTGTTTTTT.

This chain connects TRBV7-8 to TRBJ1-1; perhaps TRBD1 as D (5 bases). Germline lookup yields CDR1 SGHVS and CDR2 FQNEAQ. The V end lost 5 bases, the J end lost 8 bases, and 9 bases lay between the germline ends. The CDR3 is 11 residues long. The CDR3 sequence is CASSMDIEAFF. The CDR3 DNA follows: TGTGCCAGCAGCATGGACATCGAAGCTTTCTTT.

V gene TRBV28 combines with J gene TRBJ1-2; a weak D match, TRBD1 (6 bases). Trimming cost V 6 bases and J 2 bases, with 13 bases left between them. Per the germline V gene, CDR1 is MDHEN and CDR2 is SYDVKM. This CDR3 has 14 amino acids. CDR3 sequence reads: CASSTSTGNYGYTF. The CDR3 nucleotides read TGTGCCAGCAGCACCTCTACAGGGAACTATGGCTACACCTTC.

This clonotype has at least ten counts. V usage is TRBV11-2 and J usage is TRBJ2-1; TRBD1 matches at 7 bases. J was trimmed by 4 bases and V by 5 bases; bases with no gene match: 5. The CDR3 spans 14 residues. Per germline, CDR1 SGHAT and CDR2 FQNNGV. The CDR3 reads CASSTGQAYNEQFF. The CDR3 region has the DNA TGTGCCAGCAGCACTGGACAGGCATACAATGAGCAGTTCTTC.

This clonotype came up many times. The CDR3 DNA sequence: TGCAGTGCTAGAGATCGGGGGGGCTCCTACAATGAGCAGTTCTTC. It specifies CSARDRGGSYNEQFF. The chain carries TRBV20-1 and TRBJ2-1, with 8 bases identical to TRBD2. Unmatched junction bases numbered 1, after V lost 0 bases and J lost 0 bases. Germline V gene sequence: CDR1 DFQATT, CDR2 SNEGSKA (reference sequence). The length of the CDR3 is 15 residues.

This sequence joins TRBV15 and TRBJ2-3; D call uncertain. V was cut by 0 bases and J by 4 bases, with 8 bases left in between. Germline CDR1 is LNHNV and CDR2 is YYDKDF (reference sequence). The CDR3 is 14 amino acids. CDR3 in amino acids: CATSRDDLPDTQYF. As DNA, the CDR3 is TGTGCCACCAGCAGAGATGACCTGCCAGATACGCAGTATTTT. The whole variable domain, remainder taken from reference TRBV15 and TRBJ2-3, is DAMVIQNPRYQVTQFGKPVTLSCSQTLNHNVMYWYQQKSSQAPKLLFHYYDKDFNNEADTPDNFQSRRPNTSFCFLDIRSPGLGDTAMYLCATSRDDLPDTQYFGPGTRLTVL.

The V and J genes are TRBV25-1 and TRBJ2-1; TRBD1 agrees at 9 bases. The length of the CDR3 is 15 residues. With V trimmed by 4 bases and J by 5 bases, 6 bases remained unmatched. CDR1 MGHDK and CDR2 SYGVNS come from the germline V gene. CDR3 protein: CASSVFWDRDNEQFF. CDR3 in DNA: TGTGCCAGCAGTGTCTTCTGGGACAGGGACAATGAGCAGTTCTTC.

The chain uses TRBV10-3 and TRBJ1-5; no definite D call. Trimming removed 0 bases at V and 2 bases at J, with 14 bases between. Germline V gene lookup returns CDR1 ENHRY and CDR2 SYGVKD. This CDR3 comprises 17 residues. For the CDR3, the DNA is TGTGCCATCAGTGAGTCTTTGACTCCCGAAGGCAATCAGCCCCAGCATTTT. The encoded protein is CAISESLTPEGNQPQHF.

The chain employs TRBV20-1 and TRBJ2-3, with 10 bases that match TRBD1. CDR1 and CDR2 from the germline V gene are DFQATT and SNEGSKA (reference sequence). The CDR3 runs to 14 residues. V was clipped by 7 bases and J by 1 base; unmatched bases: 5. CDR3 protein: CSGTGTGGTDTQYF. The CDR3 coding sequence is TGCAGTGGAACCGGGACAGGGGGCACAGATACGCAGTATTTT.

V and J are TRBV7-9 and TRBJ2-1; D gene ambiguous. CDR1 and CDR2 (germline): SEHNR, FQNEAQ (reference sequence). This CDR3 region has 13 residues. V lost 0 bases and J 6 bases, leaving 6 bases between the germline ends. As DNA, the CDR3 is TGTGCCAGCAGCTTAGCGCTGCCCAATGAGCAGTTCTTC. Its translation: CASSLALPNEQFF.

CDR3 nucleotides: TGTGCCAGCAGCTTAAGACGGGAGCTCGGGCATGGCTACACCTTC. This codes for CASSLRRELGHGYTF. J is TRBJ1-2 and V is TRBV7-8; D not resolved. V was shortened by 2 bases and J by 6 bases, with 16 bases between the two germline ends. This CDR3 is built from 15 residues. Germline assignment: CDR1 SGHVS and CDR2 FQNEAQ.

This clonotype has just a few counts. V gene TRBV7-6 combines with J gene TRBJ2-1; D perhaps matches TRBD1 (5 bases). V gave up 5 bases and J gave up 5 bases, with 10 bases separating them. In germline, CDR1 is SGHVS, CDR2 FNYEAQ. The CDR3 runs to 13 residues. CDR3 protein: CASSLTGNNEQFF. CDR3 nucleotide sequence: TGTGCCAGCAGCCTAACAGGAAACAATGAGCAGTTCTTC.

This chain links TRBV20-1 with TRBJ2-1, with 12 bases matching TRBD2. V trimming: 6 bases; J trimming: 4 bases; junction bases outside the gene matches: 7. Germline V gene data show CDR1 as DFQATT and CDR2 as SNEGSKA (reference sequence). This CDR3 contains 15 residues. CDR3 residues: CSAKKLAGGYNEQFF. The DNA of the CDR3 is TGCAGTGCCAAAAAACTAGCGGGGGGATACAATGAGCAGTTCTTC.

V gene TRBV5-6 combines with J gene TRBJ2-5, with TRBD2 matching over 9 bases. Looked up from germline, CDR1 is SGHDT and CDR2 is YYEEEE. This CDR3 contains 16 residues. With 2 bases clipped from V and 4 bases from J, the junction kept 9 bases outside the gene matches. CDR3 sequence: CASSFGSGGSRETQYF. DNA of the CDR3: TGTGCCAGCAGCTTTGGGAGCGGGGGGAGTCGAGAGACCCAGTACTTC.

The CDR3 loop reads CASSKAGTDIQYF. In DNA form, the CDR3 reads TGTGCCAGCAGTAAGGCCGGGACCGACATTCAGTACTTC. This sequence joins TRBV6-1 and TRBJ2-4, with D perhaps TRBD1 or TRBD2 (5 bases each). CDR1 and CDR2 (germline): MNHNS, SASEGT. Trimming stripped 5 bases from V and 8 bases from J, with 13 bases between. The CDR3 is 13 amino acids.

There are a few counts of this clonotype. The V gene is TRBV20-1, the J gene TRBJ1-2; 7 bases are a match to TRBD1. Germline CDR1 DFQATT, CDR2 SNEGSKA (reference sequence). The CDR3 has 14 residues. The J segment lost 8 bases and the V segment lost 6 bases, leaving 15 bases of the junction unmatched. This CDR3 is CSALTQGRVGGYTF. DNA for the CDR3: TGCAGTGCCCTCACACAGGGGAGGGTTGGGGGCTACACCTTC.

For the CDR3, the DNA is TGTGCCAGCAGCCAAGCCGGACTCTGGGAGACCCAGTACTTC. Amino acids: CASSQAGLWETQYF. The chain combines TRBV14 with TRBJ2-5; D possibly corresponds to TRBD2 (5 bases). The CDR3 has 14 amino acids. Trimming cost V 1 base and J 5 bases, with 11 bases left between them. Germline values: CDR1 SGHDN, CDR2 FVKESK.

This clonotype was counted only a few times. The chain joins TRBV15 to TRBJ1-1; D might be TRBD1 (5 bases). The CDR3 is 14 amino acids. V was shortened by 5 bases and J by 4 bases, with 14 bases between the two germline ends. Germline assignment: CDR1 LNHNV and CDR2 YYDKDF (reference sequence). The CDR3 sequence: CATSRGALGTEAFF. The CDR3 DNA follows: TGTGCCACCAGCCGCGGGGCCCTGGGCACTGAAGCTTTCTTT.

V usage is TRBV20-1 and J usage is TRBJ1-4; perhaps TRBD1 as D (5 bases). The CDR3 loop spans 14 amino acids. Germline CDR1 is DFQATT and CDR2 is SNEGSKA (reference sequence). V lost 1 base, J lost 8 bases, and 14 bases lay in between. DNA of the CDR3: TGCAGTGCTAGAGCCGACATTAGGGGCGAAAAACTGTTTTTT. It encodes CSARADIRGEKLFF.

This clonotype has more than one count but fewer than ten. The chain uses TRBV12-3 or TRBV12-4 and TRBJ1-6; no reliable D call. The CDR3 has 12 residues. The V and J ends lost 6 bases and 10 bases respectively, with 10 bases between them. The DNA for the CDR3 is TGTGCCAGCAGCCTCGGGTACTCACCCCTCCACTTT. Translated, it gives CASSLGYSPLHF.

This clonotype was observed a handful of times. V gene TRBV4-1 combines with J gene TRBJ2-7; 7 nucleotides agree with TRBD2. After removal of 4 bases from V and 2 bases from J, the junction contained 5 bases not matched to a gene. Germline values: CDR1 MGHRA, CDR2 YSYEKL. The CDR3 contains 14 residues. CDR3 sequence: CASSPGGTAYEQYF. CDR3 DNA sequence: TGCGCCAGCAGCCCGGGGGGTACAGCCTACGAGCAGTACTTC.

The chain combines TRBV15 with TRBJ2-7, with 8 bases lining up with TRBD2. This CDR3 is built from 17 residues. CDR1 is LNHNV, CDR2 YYDKDF, per germline (reference sequence). The V gene end was trimmed by 1 base and the J gene end by 2 bases; junction bases not matched to a gene: 10. The CDR3 sequence: CATSRGTGGAYAYEQYF. CDR3 coding DNA: TGTGCCACCAGCAGAGGAACGGGAGGGGCCTATGCCTACGAGCAGTACTTC.

The chain uses TRBV10-2 and TRBJ2-2, with D possibly being TRBD1 (5 bases). Germline CDR1 reads WSHSY; CDR2 reads SAAADI. Trimming took 7 bases from V and 1 from J, leaving 10 bases between them. The CDR3 runs to 14 residues. The CDR3: CASTLDMNTGELFF. The CDR3 DNA reads TGCGCCAGCACCCTGGACATGAACACCGGGGAGCTGTTTTTT.

This sequence joins TRBV2 and TRBJ2-1; 8 positions match TRBD1. In germline, CDR1 is SNHLY, CDR2 FYNNEI. V trimming: 0 bases; J trimming: 10 bases; junction bases outside the gene matches: 11. The CDR3 runs 16 residues. The CDR3 region has the DNA TGTGCCAGCAGTGAAGCGCAGGGGGCCATTGAAAAGGAGCAGTTCTTC. Its translation: CASSEAQGAIEKEQFF.

This clonotype was observed a few times. V gene TRBV29-1 combines with J gene TRBJ2-7, with 8 bases aligning to TRBD1. V shed 2 bases and J 6 bases; nucleotides not matched to a gene: 6. Germline V CDR1 and CDR2: SQVTM, ANQGSEA. The CDR3 totals 13 residues. The CDR3 DNA is TGCAGCGTTGAAATTTCCACAGGGGGCGAGCAGTACTTC. Amino acids: CSVEISTGGEQYF.

The chain carries TRBV7-4 and TRBJ2-7, with D perhaps TRBD1 or TRBD2 (5 bases each). This CDR3 region has 15 residues. The germline V and J ends were trimmed by 5 bases and 7 bases, with 21 bases remaining between them. Per germline, CDR1 SGHVT and CDR2 SQSDAQ. The CDR3 sequence: CASSPARDLEGEQYF. Written as DNA, the CDR3 is TGTGCCAGCAGCCCAGCCCGGGACCTCGAGGGGGAGCAGTACTTC.

This clonotype was seen repeatedly, ten times or more. The chain joins TRBV20-1 to TRBJ2-5; D remains unclear. V lost 5 bases and J lost 2, with 12 bases in between. The CDR3 is made up of 13 amino acids. Germline V gene lookup returns CDR1 DFQATT and CDR2 SNEGSKA (reference sequence). This CDR3 reads CSAHPGKQETQYF. In DNA, the CDR3 is TGCAGTGCTCACCCCGGAAAGCAAGAGACCCAGTACTTC.

The CDR3 region is CASSQRPTTSGTSTDTQYF. The CDR3 coding sequence is TGCGCCAGCAGCCAACGACCGACTACTAGCGGTACTAGCACAGATACGCAGTATTTT. This rearrangement joins TRBV4-1 to TRBJ2-3; TRBD2 matches 8 bases. Looked up from germline, CDR1 is MGHRA and CDR2 is YSYEKL. The junction had 13 bases not matched to a gene; V was cut back by 2 bases and J by 0 bases. There are 19 residues in the CDR3.